This TCR beta chain was sequenced during a study of cytomegalovirus exposure and HLA in healthy donors. Overall study: Earlier findings included some 120 million unique TCR beta sequences obtained from about 180 million T cells. Study conclusions and caveats: Altogether, 160 or so TCR beta chains were recorded as cytomegalovirus-associated. In vitro data verified a few CMV-associated chains as specific for CMV antigens. Later analysis demonstrated an association between a missense DCLRE1C variant and TCR beta V- and J-gene trimming.

PCR involved 60 Vbeta and 13 Jbeta primers. Produced via immunoSEQ multiplex PCR; TCRdb's table is partial and in-frame only. The sample lists 90,000 to 120,000 clones, about 80% seen once, with about 5.3% in the top ten. As to this clone: Its antigen is unknown.

Germline V CDR1 and CDR2: MNHEY, SVGAGI. The CDR3 covers 13 residues. V lost 8 bases to trimming and J lost 0 bases, with 10 bases between them. V is TRBV6-5 and J is TRBJ1-2; no definite D call. Sample: PBMCs. The receptor's source is a man in his sixties in good health and CMV-seropositive. The CDR3: CASGRETNYGYTF. The CDR3 DNA reads as TGTGCCAGCGGGAGGGAAACTAACTATGGCTACACCTTC.